This TCR beta chain is drawn from a study of blood T cell repertoires in COVID-19. Profiled with immunoSEQ multiplex PCR; TCRdb holds only in-frame clones, not every one. The table has 330,000 or so clones, roughly 87% seen once; the top ten hold 3% to 4.5%. This CDR3 spans 17 amino acids. CDR1 and CDR2 (germline): KGHSH, LQKENI. V shed 3 bases, J shed 9 bases, and the junction held 14 bases outside the gene matches. Sequencing input: peripheral blood. The receptor was derived from a woman aged 55-75 years with COVID-19, enrolled during active disease. The V call is TRBV18, the J call TRBJ2-1, with 10 bases matching TRBD2. The DNA for the CDR3 is TGTGCCAGCTCACCTTCGAGAGGGACTAGCGAAACCCCTGAGCAGTTCTTC. Its translation: CASSPSRGTSETPEQFF.